This T cell receptor (beta chain) is drawn from a study of T cell changes during pregnancy in multiple sclerosis (dated by TCRdb to the late 2010s). Study-wide context: Changes in the T cell repertoire over the course of pregnancy were examined in this study in women with multiple sclerosis.

The CDR3 sequence holds 14 residues, the cysteine and phenylalanine included. The only DNA kept is the CDR3, 42 bases in frame from the first base. Taken from the germline V gene, the CDR1 and CDR2 loops are MGHDK and SYGVNS. V is pruned by 5 bases and J by 1 base, leaving 4 bases of the junction without a gene match. Receptor amplification or capture employed the immunoSEQ multiplex PCR assay. This is the immuneACCESS table as TCRdb keeps it, with only in-frame sequences that have V and J called. A part of the clones is gone; compared with another copy, unresolved V genes explain less than half, and the rest is unexplained. The sample yields tens of thousands of clones; about 91% were counted once. Roughly 0.76% of the sample goes to the ten largest clones. On this clone itself: The clone's antigen remains unknown. Base qualities are not at hand, and no much larger clone is one base apart.

The origin of this receptor is a female donor with multiple sclerosis, enrolled in a pregnancy study. Sequenced here: CD4+ T cells from peripheral blood mononuclear cells, sampled in the first trimester of pregnancy. The rearrangement joined TRBV25-1 to TRBJ2-5; 7 central bases correspond to TRBD2. The CDR3 region has the sequence CASSPWGGQETQYF. Read as DNA, the sequence is TGTGCCAGCAGTCCCTGGGGGGGCCAAGAGACCCAGTACTTC. The full variable domain, with segments outside the CDR3 supplied by the reference TRBV25-1 and TRBJ2-5 proteins, appears as EADIYQTPRYLVIGTGKKITLECSQTMGHDKMYWYQQDPGMELHLIHYSYGVNSTEKGDLSSESTVSRIRTEHFPLTLESARPSHTSQYLCASSPWGGQETQYFGPGTRLLVL.